A single sample gave rise to the 13 T cell receptor beta chains below, sequenced in a study of T-cell memory formation after mild COVID-19. Using its own MiXCR run on the 5' RACE reads, TCRdb lists one record per CDR3 protein. The sample consists of 250,000 to 300,000 distinct CDR3 sequences, about a sixth of them appearing once. Sequencing was performed on PBMCs or a T cell subset sorted from them (not recorded which). These receptors originate from a man aged 18 to 29 who had mild COVID-19 (a few samples of this study predate the infection). Cell type and time point are not known.

This clonotype came up a few times. The chain carries TRBV11-3 and TRBJ2-1; D remains ambiguous. Per germline, CDR1 SGHNT and CDR2 YENEEA. This CDR3 is built from 11 residues. V was trimmed by 5 bases and J by 7 bases, leaving 6 bases between them. The CDR3 loop reads CASSVGNEQFF. The CDR3 DNA sequence: TGTGCCAGCAGCGTGGGAAATGAGCAGTTCTTC.

The rearrangement joins TRBV20-1 to TRBJ1-1, with D possibly matching TRBD1 (5 bases). Trimming removed 6 bases from V and 0 bases from J, with 14 bases in between. Germline V gene lookup returns CDR1 DFQATT and CDR2 SNEGSKA (reference sequence). The CDR3 sequence is 14 residues long. The DNA of the CDR3 is TGCAGTGCAATCGAGGGACCTGTGAACACTGAAGCTTTCTTT. Translating it yields CSAIEGPVNTEAFF.

A few counts support this clonotype. This chain links TRBV11-2 with TRBJ2-4, with TRBD2 identical over 11 bases. Germline CDR1 and CDR2: SGHAT and FQNNGV. V shed 3 bases and J 7 bases; nucleotides not matched to a gene: 8. The CDR3 is made up of 16 amino acids. The CDR3 DNA is TGTGCCAGCAGCTTTACTAGCGGGGGCCCTCGGAACATTCAGTACTTC. Amino acid sequence: CASSFTSGGPRNIQYF.

This clonotype appeared a single time. The chain couples TRBV6-2 or TRBV6-3 to TRBJ1-4; D is possibly TRBD1 (5 bases). CDR1 and CDR2 from the germline V gene are MNHEY and SVGEGT. There are 16 residues in the CDR3. The V and J ends lost 7 bases and 2 bases respectively, with 17 bases between them. In DNA, the CDR3 is TGTGCCAGCAATTCCGGTGGGGGATGGACTAATGAAAAACTGTTTTTT. Translated: CASNSGGGWTNEKLFF.

The CDR3 DNA sequence: TGTGCCAGCAGCACGCTGTATCAGCCCCAGCATTTT. Translation gives CASSTLYQPQHF. The rearrangement uses TRBV2 and TRBJ1-5, with D unclear. Per germline, CDR1 SNHLY and CDR2 FYNNEI. This CDR3 has 12 residues. V dropped 6 bases and J dropped 5 bases, with 8 bases sitting between them.

This clonotype occurred a few times. This chain connects TRBV28 to TRBJ2-3, with TRBD2 identical over 13 bases. The CDR3 contains 18 residues. Per germline, CDR1 MDHEN and CDR2 SYDVKM. Germline trimming cut 3 bases from V and 2 bases from J; bases unmatched to any gene: 8. The DNA of the CDR3 is TGTGCCAGCAGTTTCTCTCGGACTAGCGGGGGAGTCACAGATACGCAGTATTTT. Protein: CASSFSRTSGGVTDTQYF. The complete variable domain, with remaining parts taken from reference TRBV28 and TRBJ2-3, reads DVKVTQSSRYLVKRTGEKVFLECVQDMDHENMFWYRQDPGLGLRLIYFSYDVKMKEKGDIPEGYSVSREKKERFSLILESASTNQTSMYLCASSFSRTSGGVTDTQYFGPGTRLTVL.

This clonotype occurred a few times. The V call is TRBV15, the J call TRBJ1-4; a possible D gene is TRBD1 (6 bases). CDR1 is LNHNV and CDR2 is YYDKDF in the germline V gene (reference sequence). Between the trimmed V and J ends, which lost 4 bases and 5 bases, there was a span of 14 bases. The CDR3 is 15 amino acids. DNA of the CDR3: TGTGCCACCAGCACCTACAGGGCGCACAATGAAAAACTGTTTTTT. This translates into CATSTYRAHNEKLFF.

A few counts support this clonotype. The chain combines TRBV12-3 or TRBV12-4 with TRBJ1-3; 8 nucleotides line up with TRBD1. Germline trimming cut 6 bases from V and 1 base from J; bases unmatched to any gene: 5. This CDR3 is 15 amino acids long. The CDR3 protein is CASSRTGRSGNTIYF. The CDR3 DNA reads as TGTGCCAGCAGCCGGACAGGGCGGTCTGGAAACACCATATATTTT.

The chain joins TRBV5-1 to TRBJ2-5; TRBD2 matches at 8 bases. With 6 bases clipped from V and 5 bases from J, the junction kept 9 bases outside the gene matches. The V gene's germline CDR1 is SGHRS and CDR2 YFSETQ. The CDR3 length is 14 residues. CDR3 loop: CASNGGVDSETQYF. DNA of the CDR3: TGCGCCAGCAACGGGGGGGTCGACTCGGAGACCCAGTACTTC.

This chain joins TRBV11-2 and TRBJ1-6, with unresolved D. The V end lost 8 bases, the J end lost 8 bases, and 13 bases lay between the germline ends. The CDR3 spans 13 residues. CDR1 and CDR2 from the germline V gene are SGHAT and FQNNGV. The CDR3 region has the DNA TGTGCCAGCGTAAGGGCTCTGGATTCACCCCTCCACTTT. As protein: CASVRALDSPLHF.

This clonotype was counted a few times. J is TRBJ1-3 and V is TRBV4-2, with unresolved D. Trimming took 0 bases from V and 0 from J, leaving 3 bases between them. In germline, CDR1 is LGHNA, CDR2 YNFKEQ. The CDR3 extends over 14 amino acids. Here the CDR3 DNA reads TGTGCCAGCAGCCAAGAAACCTCTGGAAACACCATATATTTT. Its protein product is CASSQETSGNTIYF.

The rearrangement links TRBV28 to TRBJ2-1; D gene uncertain. In germline, CDR1 is MDHEN, CDR2 SYDVKM. The CDR3 has 14 amino acids. Between the trimmed V and J ends, which lost 4 bases and 0 bases, there was a span of 7 bases. CDR3 DNA sequence: TGTGCCAGCAGTTGGATTAGCTCCTACAATGAGCAGTTCTTC. Its protein is CASSWISSYNEQFF.

The table lists this clonotype with a few counts. This chain links TRBV4-2 with TRBJ2-7, with D perhaps matching TRBD1 (6 bases). The V end was cut by 1 base, the J end by 2 bases, with 12 bases between. CDR3 length: 15 residues. The V gene's germline CDR1 is LGHNA and CDR2 YNFKEQ. The CDR3 reads CASSQVQGLAYEQYF. The CDR3 region has the DNA TGTGCCAGCAGCCAAGTGCAGGGGCTGGCCTACGAGCAGTACTTC.